This T cell receptor (beta chain) was captured in a study of long-term antiretroviral therapy in people with HIV. Turning to the study itself: The immediate-ART recommendation dates to 2015, and the earliest samples predate it by about a decade. Findings and caveats of the study: Dominating the repertoire at all time points were the clones that expanded before ART. HIV repertoires spanned tighter CDR3 length ranges than controls did.

The assay, immunoSEQ v3.0, was run at survey level. Sequencing aimed at roughly 35,000-55,000 T-cell genomes per sample. TCRdb's table, derived via immunoSEQ multiplex PCR, lists solely in-frame clones and lacks some. The data contain 25,000 or so clones, just under 80% of them singletons. The sample holds a few counts of this clone. As yet, its antigen is unknown. The starting material was unsorted PBMCs, obtained 1.5 years before starting antiretroviral therapy. The clonotype originates from a man between 18 and 35 years old with HIV.

CDR3 region: CASSYVAGAEAFF. The DNA for the CDR3 is TGTGCCAGCAGCTACGTGGCGGGCGCTGAAGCTTTCTTT. The chain has TRBV27 and TRBJ1-1, with no clear D. CDR3 length equals 13 residues. CDR1 MNHEY and CDR2 SMNVEV come from the germline V gene (reference sequence). The ends were cut back, 6 bases at V and 6 bases at J, with 14 bases in the middle.